The present T cell receptor beta chain was sequenced within a study of blood T cell repertoires in COVID-19. Study-wide context: Both acute and convalescent COVID-19 samples were obtained from the United States, Italy and Spain.

Germline V gene sequence: CDR1 MNHEY, CDR2 SMNVEV (reference sequence). The CDR3 contains 13 residues. Trimming left V 1 base short and J 4 bases short, with 7 bases between. Sequencing used immunoSEQ multiplex PCR; TCRdb keeps in-frame clones, though not all of them. The data show about 300,000 clones, over 80% seen once. This sequence originates from a woman aged 40 to 50 who had recovered from COVID-19. V gene TRBV27 combines with J gene TRBJ1-2, with D possibly TRBD1 on 6 matching bases. The source material was peripheral blood. The CDR3 coding sequence is TGTGCCAGCAGTTTATGGGGGCCCTATGGCTACACCTTC. Its protein product is CASSLWGPYGYTF.